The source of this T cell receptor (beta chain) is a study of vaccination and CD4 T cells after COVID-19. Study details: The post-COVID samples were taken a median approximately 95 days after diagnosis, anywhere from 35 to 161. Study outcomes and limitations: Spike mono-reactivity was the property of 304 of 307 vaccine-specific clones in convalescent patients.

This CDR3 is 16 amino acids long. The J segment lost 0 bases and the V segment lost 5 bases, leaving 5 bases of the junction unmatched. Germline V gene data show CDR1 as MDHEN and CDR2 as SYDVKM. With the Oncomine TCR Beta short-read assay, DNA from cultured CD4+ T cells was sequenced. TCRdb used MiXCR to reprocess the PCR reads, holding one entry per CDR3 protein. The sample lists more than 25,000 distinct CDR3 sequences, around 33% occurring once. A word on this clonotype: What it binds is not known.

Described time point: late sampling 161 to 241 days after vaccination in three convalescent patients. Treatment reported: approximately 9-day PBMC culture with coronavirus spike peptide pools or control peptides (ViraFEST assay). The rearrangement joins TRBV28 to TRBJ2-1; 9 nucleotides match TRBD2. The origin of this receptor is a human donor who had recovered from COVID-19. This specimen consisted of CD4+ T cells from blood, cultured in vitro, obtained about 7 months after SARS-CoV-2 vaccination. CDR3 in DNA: TGTGCCAGCAGTAAGACTAGCGGAGGCTCCTACAATGAGCAGTTCTTC. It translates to CASSKTSGGSYNEQFF.